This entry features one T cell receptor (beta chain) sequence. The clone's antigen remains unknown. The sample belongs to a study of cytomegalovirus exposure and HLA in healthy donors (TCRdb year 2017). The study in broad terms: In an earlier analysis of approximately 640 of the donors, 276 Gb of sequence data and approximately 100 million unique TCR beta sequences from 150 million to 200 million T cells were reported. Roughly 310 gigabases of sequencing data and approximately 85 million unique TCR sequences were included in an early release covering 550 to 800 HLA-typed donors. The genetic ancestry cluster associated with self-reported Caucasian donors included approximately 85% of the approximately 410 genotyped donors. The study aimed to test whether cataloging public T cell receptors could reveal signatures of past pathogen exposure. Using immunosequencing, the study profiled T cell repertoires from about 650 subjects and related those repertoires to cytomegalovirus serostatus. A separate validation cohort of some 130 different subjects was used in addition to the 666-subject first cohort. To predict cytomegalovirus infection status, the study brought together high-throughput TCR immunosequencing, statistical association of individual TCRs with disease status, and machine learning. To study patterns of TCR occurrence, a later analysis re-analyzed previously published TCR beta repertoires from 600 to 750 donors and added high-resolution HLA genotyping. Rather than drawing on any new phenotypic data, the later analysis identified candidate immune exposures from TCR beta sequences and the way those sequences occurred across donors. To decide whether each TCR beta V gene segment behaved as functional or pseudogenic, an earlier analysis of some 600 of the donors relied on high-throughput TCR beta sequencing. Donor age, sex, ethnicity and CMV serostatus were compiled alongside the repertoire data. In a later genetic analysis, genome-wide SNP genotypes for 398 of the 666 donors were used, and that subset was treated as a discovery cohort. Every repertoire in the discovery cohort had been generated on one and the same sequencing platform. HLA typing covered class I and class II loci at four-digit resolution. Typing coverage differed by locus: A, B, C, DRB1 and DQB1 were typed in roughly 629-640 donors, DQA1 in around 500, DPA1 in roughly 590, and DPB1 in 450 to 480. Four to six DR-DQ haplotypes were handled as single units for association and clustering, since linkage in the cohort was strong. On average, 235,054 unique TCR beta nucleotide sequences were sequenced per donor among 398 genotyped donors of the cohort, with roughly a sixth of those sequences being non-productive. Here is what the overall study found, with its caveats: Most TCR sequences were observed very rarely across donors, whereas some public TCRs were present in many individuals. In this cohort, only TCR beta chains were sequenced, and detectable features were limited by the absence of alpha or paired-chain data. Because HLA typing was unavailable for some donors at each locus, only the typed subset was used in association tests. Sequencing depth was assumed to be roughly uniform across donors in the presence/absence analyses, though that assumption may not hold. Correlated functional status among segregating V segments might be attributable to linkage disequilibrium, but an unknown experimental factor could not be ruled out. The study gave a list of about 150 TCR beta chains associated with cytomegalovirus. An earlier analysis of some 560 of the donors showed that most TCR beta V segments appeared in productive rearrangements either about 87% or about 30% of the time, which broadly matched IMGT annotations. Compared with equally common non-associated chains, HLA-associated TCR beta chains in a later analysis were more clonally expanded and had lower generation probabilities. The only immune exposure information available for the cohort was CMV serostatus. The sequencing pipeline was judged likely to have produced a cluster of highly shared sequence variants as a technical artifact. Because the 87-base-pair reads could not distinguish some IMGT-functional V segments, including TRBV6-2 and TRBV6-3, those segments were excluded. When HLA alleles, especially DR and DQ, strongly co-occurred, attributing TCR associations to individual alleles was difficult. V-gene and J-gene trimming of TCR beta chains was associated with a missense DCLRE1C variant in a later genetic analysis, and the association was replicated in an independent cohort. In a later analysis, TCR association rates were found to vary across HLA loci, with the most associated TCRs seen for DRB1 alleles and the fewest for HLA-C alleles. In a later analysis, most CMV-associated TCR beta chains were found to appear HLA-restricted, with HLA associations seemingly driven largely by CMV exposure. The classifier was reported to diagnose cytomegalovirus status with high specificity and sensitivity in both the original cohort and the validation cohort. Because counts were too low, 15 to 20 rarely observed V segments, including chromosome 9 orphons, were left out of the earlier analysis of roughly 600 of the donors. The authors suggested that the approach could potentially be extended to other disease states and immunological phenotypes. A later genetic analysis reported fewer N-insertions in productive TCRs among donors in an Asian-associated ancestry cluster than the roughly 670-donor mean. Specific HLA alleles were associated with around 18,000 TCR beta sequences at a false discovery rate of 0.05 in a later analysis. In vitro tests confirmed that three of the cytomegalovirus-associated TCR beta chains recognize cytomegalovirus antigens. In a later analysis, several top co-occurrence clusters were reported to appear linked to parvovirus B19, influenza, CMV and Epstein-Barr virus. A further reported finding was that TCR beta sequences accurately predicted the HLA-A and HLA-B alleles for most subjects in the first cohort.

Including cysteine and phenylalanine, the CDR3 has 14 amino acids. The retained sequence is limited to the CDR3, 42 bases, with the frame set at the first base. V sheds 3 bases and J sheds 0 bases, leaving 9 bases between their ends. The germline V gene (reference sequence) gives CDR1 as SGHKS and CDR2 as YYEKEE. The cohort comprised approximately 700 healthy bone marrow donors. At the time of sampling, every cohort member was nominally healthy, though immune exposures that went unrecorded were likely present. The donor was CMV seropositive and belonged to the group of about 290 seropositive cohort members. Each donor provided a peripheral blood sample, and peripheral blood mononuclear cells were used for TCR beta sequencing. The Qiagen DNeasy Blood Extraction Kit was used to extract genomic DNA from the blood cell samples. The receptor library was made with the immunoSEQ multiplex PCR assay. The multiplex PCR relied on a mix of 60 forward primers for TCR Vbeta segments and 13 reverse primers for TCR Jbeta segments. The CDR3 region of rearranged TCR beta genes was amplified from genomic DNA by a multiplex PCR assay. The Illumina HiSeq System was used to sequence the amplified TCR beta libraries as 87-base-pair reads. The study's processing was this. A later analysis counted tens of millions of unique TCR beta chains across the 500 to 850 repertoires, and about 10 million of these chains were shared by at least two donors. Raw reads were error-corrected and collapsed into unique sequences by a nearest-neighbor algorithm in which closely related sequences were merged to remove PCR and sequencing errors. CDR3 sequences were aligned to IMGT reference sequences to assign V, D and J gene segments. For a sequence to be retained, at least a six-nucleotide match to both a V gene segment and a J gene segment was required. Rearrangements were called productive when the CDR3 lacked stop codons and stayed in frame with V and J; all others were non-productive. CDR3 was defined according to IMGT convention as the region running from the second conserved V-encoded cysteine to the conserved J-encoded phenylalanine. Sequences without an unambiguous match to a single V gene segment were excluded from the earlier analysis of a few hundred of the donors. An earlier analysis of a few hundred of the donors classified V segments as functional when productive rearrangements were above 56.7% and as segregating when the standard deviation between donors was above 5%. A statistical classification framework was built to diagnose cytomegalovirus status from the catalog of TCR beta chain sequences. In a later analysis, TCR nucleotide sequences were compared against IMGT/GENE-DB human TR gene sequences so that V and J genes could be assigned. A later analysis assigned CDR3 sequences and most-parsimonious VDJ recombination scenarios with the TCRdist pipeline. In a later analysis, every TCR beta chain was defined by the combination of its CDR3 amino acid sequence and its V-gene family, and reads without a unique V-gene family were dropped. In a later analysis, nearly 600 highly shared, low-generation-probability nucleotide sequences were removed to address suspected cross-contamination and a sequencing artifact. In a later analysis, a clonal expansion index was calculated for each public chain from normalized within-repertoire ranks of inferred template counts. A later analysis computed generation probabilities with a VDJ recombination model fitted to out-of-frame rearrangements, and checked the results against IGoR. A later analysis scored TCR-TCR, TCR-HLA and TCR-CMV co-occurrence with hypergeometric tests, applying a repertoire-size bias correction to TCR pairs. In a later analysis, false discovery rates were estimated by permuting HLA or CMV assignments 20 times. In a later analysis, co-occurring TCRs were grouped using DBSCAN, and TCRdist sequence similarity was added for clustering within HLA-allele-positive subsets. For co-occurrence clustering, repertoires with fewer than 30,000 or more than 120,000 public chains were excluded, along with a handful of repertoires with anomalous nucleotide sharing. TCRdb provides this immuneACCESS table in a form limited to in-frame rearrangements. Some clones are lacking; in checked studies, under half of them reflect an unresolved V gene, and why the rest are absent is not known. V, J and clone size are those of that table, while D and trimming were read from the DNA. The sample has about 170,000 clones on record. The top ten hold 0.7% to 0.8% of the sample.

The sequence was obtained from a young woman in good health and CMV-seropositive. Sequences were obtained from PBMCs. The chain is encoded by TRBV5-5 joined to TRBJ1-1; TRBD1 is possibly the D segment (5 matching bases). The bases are TGTGCCAGCAGCTGGGGACTTCTGAACACTGAAGCTTTCTTT. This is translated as CASSWGLLNTEAFF.